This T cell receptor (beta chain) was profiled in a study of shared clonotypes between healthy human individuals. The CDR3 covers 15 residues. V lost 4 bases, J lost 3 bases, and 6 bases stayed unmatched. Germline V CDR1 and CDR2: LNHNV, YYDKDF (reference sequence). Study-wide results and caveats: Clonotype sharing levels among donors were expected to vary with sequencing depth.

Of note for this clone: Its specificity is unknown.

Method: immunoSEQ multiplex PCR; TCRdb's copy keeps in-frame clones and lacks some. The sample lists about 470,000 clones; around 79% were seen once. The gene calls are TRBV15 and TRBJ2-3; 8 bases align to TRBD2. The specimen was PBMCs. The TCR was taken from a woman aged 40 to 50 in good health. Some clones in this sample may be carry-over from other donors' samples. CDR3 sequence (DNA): TGTGCCACCAGCACTGGCGGGAGGTTAACAGATACGCAGTATTTT. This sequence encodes CATSTGGRLTDTQYF.